What follows describes a single TCR beta chain. No antigen is known for it. Clones were read by immunoSEQ multiplex PCR, and TCRdb kept only the in-frame ones, dropping some. The top ten clones hold 6.9% of a sample with 80,000 to 95,000 clones, 85% to 90% of them seen once. This record comes from a study of T cell responses to AZD1222 COVID-19 vaccine. Findings and limits, study-wide: Rises in breadth and depth of Spike-specific TCRs came after two AZD1222 doses. White British people made up most donors, females outnumbered males, and clonal diversity was possibly underestimated. Epitopes outside B.1.351 and B.1.1.7 mutated regions reportedly drew nearly half of spike TCRs. There were repertoire samples only from the period after the peak T cell response.

The CDR3 spans 14 residues. The V and J ends lost 3 bases and 2 bases, in that order; junction bases with no gene match: 0. The germline gives CDR1 DFQATT, CDR2 SNEGSKA (reference sequence). The sample consisted of peripheral blood, taken 28 days after the second AZD1222 dose. The chain employs TRBV20-1 and TRBJ2-1; 11 nucleotides line up with TRBD2. The clonotype comes from an adult who received the AZD1222 COVID-19 vaccine. CDR3 loop: CSASSGRAYNEQFF. The DNA of the CDR3 is TGCAGTGCTAGTAGCGGGAGGGCCTACAATGAGCAGTTCTTC.